Following are 5 T cell receptor beta chains from one sample sequenced in a study of blood T cell repertoires in COVID-19. Produced via immunoSEQ multiplex PCR; TCRdb's table is partial and in-frame only. The sample yields about 200,000 clones, around 81% seen once. Sequenced input: PBMCs or T cells enriched from blood (not recorded which). These receptor sequences come from a woman in her forties or fifties with acute COVID-19.

CDR3 sequence reads: CASSIRGDGTYEQYF. CDR3 DNA: TGTGCCAGTTCGATCCGGGGGGACGGGACCTACGAGCAGTACTTC. The chain recombines TRBV18 with TRBJ2-7, with 7 bases aligning to TRBD2. V was clipped by 9 bases and J by 2 bases; unmatched bases: 13. This CDR3 has 15 amino acids. Germline CDR1 and CDR2: KGHSH and LQKENI.

This chain joins TRBV19 and TRBJ1-2; tentatively, D is TRBD1 (5 bases). Between the trimmed V and J ends, which lost 7 bases and 8 bases, there was a span of 17 bases. Germline V lookup: CDR1 LNHDA, CDR2 SQIVND (reference sequence). The CDR3 length is 13 residues. The CDR3 is CASKHTGISGYTF. CDR3 in DNA: TGTGCCAGTAAACATACAGGAATCAGCGGCTACACCTTC.

This sequence joins TRBV5-8 and TRBJ1-3; TRBD1 aligns across 7 bases. This CDR3 is 15 amino acids long. V was clipped by 1 base and J by 2 bases; unmatched bases: 3. Germline values: CDR1 SGHTS, CDR2 YDEGEE. This CDR3 is CASSLRTGAGNTIYF. CDR3 nucleotide sequence: TGTGCCAGCAGCTTGCGCACAGGGGCTGGAAACACCATATATTTT.

The gene calls are TRBV5-1 and TRBJ2-3; 10 bases line up with TRBD2. Per germline, CDR1 SGHRS and CDR2 YFSETQ. CDR3 size: 16 residues. J gave up 5 bases and V 3 bases, and 9 bases lay outside the gene matches. The CDR3 loop reads CASSSQRGGARDTQYF. DNA of the CDR3: TGCGCCAGCAGCTCCCAGCGGGGGGGGGCCCGAGATACGCAGTATTTT.

The chain joins TRBV7-2 to TRBJ1-4, with D perhaps TRBD1 (6 bases). V was clipped by 5 bases and J by 5 bases, with 12 bases between them. Germline V CDR1 and CDR2: SGHTA, FQGNSA. CDR3 length: 14 amino acids. This CDR3 reads CASSIGGGNEKLFF. CDR3 nucleotides: TGTGCCAGCAGCATAGGGGGGGGGAATGAAAAACTGTTTTTT. The full variable domain, rest sourced from reference TRBV7-2 and TRBJ1-4, is GAGVSQSPSNKVTEKGKDVELRCDPISGHTALYWYRQSLGQGLEFLIYFQGNSAPDKSGLPSDRFSAERTGGSVSTLTIQRTQQEDSAVYLCASSIGGGNEKLFFGSGTQLSVL.